This section outlines one T cell receptor beta chain sequence together with its context. The sample originates from a study of T cell responses to AZD1222 COVID-19 vaccine. The germline gives CDR1 LGHNA, CDR2 YSLEER. Trimming at V came to 0 bases and at J to 8 bases, leaving 12 bases not matched to a gene. CDR3 size: 18 residues. The assay was immunoSEQ multiplex PCR, and TCRdb's table has in-frame clones only and misses some. The sample shows 70,000 or so clones, more than 65% of them seen only once. The source was peripheral blood, collected on day 0 of MenACWY control vaccination. The sequence was obtained from an adult in good health. The chain couples TRBV4-3 to TRBJ2-1, with 11 bases aligning to TRBD2. CDR3 sequence (DNA): TGCGCCAGCAGCCAAGAAAAGTCCGGTCTAGCGGGGGGCCATGAGCAGTTCTTC. Encoded protein: CASSQEKSGLAGGHEQFF.